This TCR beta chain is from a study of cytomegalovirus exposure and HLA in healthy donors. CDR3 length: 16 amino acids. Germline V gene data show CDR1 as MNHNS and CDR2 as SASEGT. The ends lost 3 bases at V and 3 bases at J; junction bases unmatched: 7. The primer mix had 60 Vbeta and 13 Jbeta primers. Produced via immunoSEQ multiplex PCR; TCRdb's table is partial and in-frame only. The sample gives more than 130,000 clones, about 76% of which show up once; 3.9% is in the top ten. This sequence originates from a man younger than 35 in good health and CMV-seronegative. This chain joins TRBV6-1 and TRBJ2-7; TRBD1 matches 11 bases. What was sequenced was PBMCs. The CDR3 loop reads CASSDRWGTGGYEQYF. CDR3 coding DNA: TGTGCCAGCAGTGATAGATGGGGGACAGGGGGCTACGAGCAGTACTTC.